The entry below describes one T cell receptor beta chain. The germline gene is not matched at one end of the junction; a read error may be the cause. This sample is part of a study of T cells in Graves' hyperthyroidism and ophthalmopathy. What was amplified from RNA transcripts were TCR beta CDR3 regions. Using the HTBI primer set, a first-round RT-PCR was run on the TCR CDR3. MiXCR, run by TCRdb on the multiplex PCR reads, gives a single entry per CDR3 protein. The sample lists 380,000 or so distinct CDR3 sequences, about 18% occurring once. The definition of stable Graves' hyperthyroidism was no ophthalmopathy progression within 18 months. The length of the CDR3 is 11 residues.

The TCR sequence derives from a woman aged 18-30 years with Graves' hyperthyroidism. The sequencing input was blood. The chain uses TRBV12-3 or TRBV12-4 and TRBJ1-1; no firm D call. This CDR3 is CASIEATDAFF. CDR3 sequence (DNA): TGTGCCAGCATAGAGGCCACTGATGCTTTCTTT.